These 19 T cell receptor beta chains were sequenced from one sample in a study of TIL therapy for anti-PD-1-resistant metastatic lung cancer. The libraries were made with immunoSEQ v3. Clones were sequenced by immunoSEQ multiplex PCR, and TCRdb holds only the in-frame ones, with some missing. The sample includes approximately 40,000 clones, around 67% of them seen just once. Time point of the sample: pre-treatment sample, taken before nivolumab and TIL therapy. Sequencing used blood, obtained at baseline. The receptors stem from a person between 25 and 79 years old with non-small cell lung cancer.

The J gene is TRBJ2-3, the V gene TRBV7-2, with 9 positions matching TRBD1. The CDR3 is 15 residues long. CDR1 and CDR2 from the germline V gene are SGHTA and FQGNSA. Losses at the gene ends were 5 bases for V and 1 base for J; bases not matched to a gene: 4. CDR3 protein: CASSPGQGRTDTQYF. The CDR3 DNA sequence: TGTGCCAGCAGCCCCGGACAGGGGCGCACAGATACGCAGTATTTT.

This clone appeared a few times. The rearrangement joins TRBV5-6 to TRBJ1-5; 9 nucleotides line up with TRBD1. Trimming cost V 3 bases and J 6 bases; bases outside gene matches: 7. The CDR3 length is 15 residues. CDR1 and CDR2 (germline): SGHDT, YYEEEE. DNA of the CDR3: TGTGCCAGCAGCTATGGACAGGGGCGATTTCAGCCCCAGCATTTT. This encodes CASSYGQGRFQPQHF.

The chain is built from TRBV28 and TRBJ2-2; 9 bases fit TRBD2. The germline gives CDR1 MDHEN, CDR2 SYDVKM. This CDR3 region has 15 residues. Trimming cost V 5 bases and J 4 bases; bases outside gene matches: 5. The CDR3 coding sequence is TGTGCCAGCAGTCACGGCGGGAGGGGCACCGGGGAGCTGTTTTTT. The encoded protein is CASSHGGRGTGELFF.

The V call is TRBV4-1, the J call TRBJ1-1, with D possibly matching TRBD1 (5 bases). The ends were cut back, 2 bases at V and 6 bases at J, with 10 bases in the middle. This CDR3 region has 13 residues. CDR1 is MGHRA and CDR2 is YSYEKL in the germline V gene. The DNA for the CDR3 is TGCGCCAGCAGCCAACCTGCGGGGCCTGAAGCTTTCTTT. Translating gives CASSQPAGPEAFF.

The chain employs TRBV4-1 and TRBJ2-1; weak D call: TRBD2 (6 bases). Germline V gives CDR1 MGHRA, CDR2 YSYEKL. The CDR3 contains 18 residues. The ends were cut back, 1 base at V and 6 bases at J, with 22 bases in the middle. The CDR3 is CASSQGDFLALFSNEQFF. The CDR3 DNA reads TGCGCCAGCAGCCAAGGGGACTTTCTAGCGTTATTCAGCAATGAGCAGTTCTTC.

This clone was seen a few times. This chain joins TRBV9 and TRBJ1-6; D is unresolved. CDR3 length: 16 residues. V was cut by 0 bases and J by 7 bases, with 14 bases left in between. Germline lookup yields CDR1 SGDLS and CDR2 YYNGEE. Written as DNA, the CDR3 is TGTGCCAGCAGCGTAGCTGGTGTAGGGCTAAATTCACCCCTCCACTTT. Translation gives CASSVAGVGLNSPLHF.

V usage is TRBV7-8 and J usage is TRBJ2-7; either TRBD1 or TRBD2 may supply D (6 bases each). Per germline, CDR1 SGHVS and CDR2 FQNEAQ. The germline V and J ends were trimmed by 1 base and 3 bases, with 13 bases remaining between them. This CDR3 contains 15 residues. The CDR3: CASSLGTGAVYEQYF. Here the CDR3 DNA reads TGTGCCAGCAGCTTAGGTACGGGGGCGGTCTACGAGCAGTACTTC. Looking up the rest from reference TRBV7-8 and TRBJ2-7 gives the full variable domain: GAGVSQSPRYKVAKRGQDVALRCDPISGHVSLFWYQQALGQGPEFLTYFQNEAQLDKSGLPSDRFFAERPEGSVSTLKIQRTQQEDSAVYLCASSLGTGAVYEQYFGPGTRLTVT.

The chain combines TRBV9 with TRBJ2-6; the D is unclear. V shed 0 bases and J shed 0 bases, with 4 bases lying between them. The CDR3 extends over 15 amino acids. Germline V gives CDR1 SGDLS, CDR2 YYNGEE. This CDR3 is CASSVDGSGANVLTF. CDR3 nucleotide sequence: TGTGCCAGCAGCGTAGATGGCTCTGGGGCCAACGTCCTGACTTTC. The whole variable domain, filled in from reference TRBV9 and TRBJ2-6, reads DSGVTQTPKHLITATGQRVTLRCSPRSGDLSVYWYQQSLDQGLQFLIQYYNGEERAKGNILERFSAQQFPDLHSELNLSSLELGDSALYFCASSVDGSGANVLTFGAGSRLTVL.

The chain combines TRBV7-2 with TRBJ2-1, with 7 bases matching TRBD2. This CDR3 has 16 amino acids. Trimming took 1 base from V and 0 from J; bases not matched to a gene: 3. The germline gives CDR1 SGHTA, CDR2 FQGNSA. The CDR3, as DNA: TGTGCCAGCAGCTTAGTGGGCGGGAGCTCCTACAATGAGCAGTTCTTC. It encodes CASSLVGGSSYNEQFF. Complete variable domain (other parts from reference TRBV7-2 and TRBJ2-1): GAGVSQSPSNKVTEKGKDVELRCDPISGHTALYWYRQSLGQGLEFLIYFQGNSAPDKSGLPSDRFSAERTGGSVSTLTIQRTQQEDSAVYLCASSLVGGSSYNEQFFGPGTRLTVL.

The J gene is TRBJ2-7, the V gene TRBV27; TRBD1 agrees at 9 bases. V gave up 6 bases and J gave up 4 bases; unmatched junction bases: 4. This CDR3 spans 13 amino acids. Germline V lookup: CDR1 MNHEY, CDR2 SMNVEV (reference sequence). The CDR3: CASRIQGAYEQYF. The CDR3 coding sequence is TGTGCCAGCAGAATACAGGGGGCGTACGAGCAGTACTTC.

The chain has TRBV25-1 and TRBJ1-1; D is uncertain. The germline V gene encodes CDR1 MGHDK and CDR2 SYGVNS. Trimming pared 11 bases from V and 0 bases from J, leaving 19 bases between. The CDR3 is made up of 15 amino acids. CDR3 coding DNA: TGTGCCCTTCCGTCAAGGTCCCATATGAACACTGAAGCTTTCTTT. As protein: CALPSRSHMNTEAFF.

The rearrangement joins TRBV14 to TRBJ2-5; TRBD2 matches 7 bases. Trimming took 1 base from V and 4 from J; bases not matched to a gene: 0. This CDR3 region has 13 residues. The germline V gene has CDR1 SGHDN and CDR2 FVKESK. CDR3 nucleotide sequence: TGTGCCAGCAGCCAAGCGGGGGGAGAGACCCAGTACTTC. Protein: CASSQAGGETQYF.

V and J are TRBV4-3 and TRBJ2-1, with TRBD2 matching over 8 bases. Germline lookup yields CDR1 LGHNA and CDR2 YSLEER. This CDR3 is 18 amino acids long. Trimming cost V 3 bases and J 2 bases; bases outside gene matches: 12. The CDR3 region has the DNA TGCGCCAGCAGCCATGGACCGGGGACGGGAGGGCCCTACAATGAGCAGTTCTTC. This codes for CASSHGPGTGGPYNEQFF.

The chain uses TRBV27 and TRBJ2-1; 7 bases are shared with TRBD2. CDR1 MNHEY and CDR2 SMNVEV come from the germline V gene (reference sequence). There are 13 residues in the CDR3. Unmatched junction bases numbered 6, after V lost 6 bases and J lost 7 bases. The CDR3 DNA sequence: TGTGCCAGCAGCCTTGGGGGGGGGAATGAGCAGTTCTTC. It translates to CASSLGGGNEQFF.

This chain links TRBV28 with TRBJ1-3; tentatively, D is TRBD1 (5 bases). V lost 7 bases to trimming and J lost 4 bases, with 14 bases between them. The CDR3 totals 14 residues. In germline, CDR1 is MDHEN, CDR2 SYDVKM. The CDR3 DNA follows: TGTGCCAGCACCTTACGGGCAGGGGGAAACACCATATATTTT. Amino acid sequence: CASTLRAGGNTIYF. The variable domain in full, with the rest retrieved from reference TRBV28 and TRBJ1-3, is DVKVTQSSRYLVKRTGEKVFLECVQDMDHENMFWYRQDPGLGLRLIYFSYDVKMKEKGDIPEGYSVSREKKERFSLILESASTNQTSMYLCASTLRAGGNTIYFGEGSWLTVV.

The chain employs TRBV7-3 and TRBJ1-4, with D perhaps matching TRBD1 (6 bases). Trimming cost V 1 base and J 6 bases, with 9 bases left between them. The CDR3 spans 14 residues. Germline CDR1 reads SGHTA; CDR2 reads FQGTGA. CDR3 in amino acids: CASSLRPGDEKLFF. The CDR3 DNA follows: TGTGCCAGCAGCTTAAGGCCAGGGGATGAAAAACTGTTTTTT.

This chain uses TRBV6-1 with TRBJ2-5; the match to TRBD1 covers 7 bases. This CDR3 region has 14 residues. In germline, CDR1 is MNHNS, CDR2 SASEGT. The trim removed 5 bases at V and 5 bases at J, leaving 8 bases unmatched. In nucleotides, the CDR3 is TGTGCCAGCAGTCCATCGACAGGGACCGAGACCCAGTACTTC. Encoded protein: CASSPSTGTETQYF.

A few counts support this clone. The V call is TRBV19, the J call TRBJ1-1; 8 bases are shared with TRBD1. CDR1 is LNHDA and CDR2 is SQIVND in the germline V gene (reference sequence). The CDR3 runs to 14 residues. The ends lost 5 bases at V and 6 bases at J; junction bases unmatched: 8. Here the CDR3 reads CASSDRGPMAEAFF. Here the CDR3 DNA reads TGTGCCAGTAGTGACAGGGGTCCCATGGCTGAAGCTTTCTTT. The full variable domain, its missing parts supplied by reference TRBV19 and TRBJ1-1, is DGGITQSPKYLFRKEGQNVTLSCEQNLNHDAMYWYRQDPGQGLRLIYYSQIVNDFQKGDIAEGYSVSREKKESFPLTVTSAQKNPTAFYLCASSDRGPMAEAFFGQGTRLTVV.

This clone was picked up a small number of times. CDR3 sequence (DNA): TGTGCCAGCAGTTTACAGATGAACACTGAAGCTTTCTTT. It translates to CASSLQMNTEAFF. This chain links TRBV27 with TRBJ1-1; D gene ambiguous. Germline CDR1 MNHEY, CDR2 SMNVEV (reference sequence). This CDR3 is 13 amino acids long. Trimming removed 2 bases at V and 0 bases at J, with 4 bases between.